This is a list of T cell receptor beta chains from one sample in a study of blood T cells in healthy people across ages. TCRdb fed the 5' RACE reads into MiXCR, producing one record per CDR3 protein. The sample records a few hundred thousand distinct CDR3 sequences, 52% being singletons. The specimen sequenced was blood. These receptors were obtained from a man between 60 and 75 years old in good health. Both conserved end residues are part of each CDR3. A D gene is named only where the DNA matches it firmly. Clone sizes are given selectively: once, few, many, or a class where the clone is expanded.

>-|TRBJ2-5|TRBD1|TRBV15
CATSRDWGQYNEQYF
TGTGCCACCAGCAGAGATTGGGGACAGTACAATGAGCAGTACTTC
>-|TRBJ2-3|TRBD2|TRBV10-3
CAISLTQTRTGGPTDTQYF
TGTGCCATCAGCCTGACACAGACTAGAACGGGAGGGCCGACAGATACGCAGTATTTT
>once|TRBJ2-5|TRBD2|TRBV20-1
CSASLLAGVQETQYF
TGCAGTGCTAGCCTACTAGCGGGGGTTCAAGAGACCCAGTACTTC
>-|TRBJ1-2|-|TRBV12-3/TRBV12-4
CASSLNQASYGYTF
TGTGCCAGCAGTTTAAACCAGGCCTCTTATGGCTACACCTTC
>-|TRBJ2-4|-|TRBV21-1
CASSTSGGENIQYF
TGTGCCAGCAGCACTTCAGGGGGTGAAAACATTCAGTACTTC
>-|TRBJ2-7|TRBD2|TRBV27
CATRLAGDEQYF
TGTGCCACCAGACTAGCGGGAGACGAGCAGTACTTC
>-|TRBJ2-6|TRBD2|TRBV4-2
CASSQARGGNSGVNVLTF
TGTGCCAGCAGCCAGGCCCGGGGGGGTAACTCTGGGGTCAACGTCCTGACTTTC
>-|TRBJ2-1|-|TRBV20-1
CSAGGADEQFF
TGCAGTGCAGGGGGGGCGGATGAGCAGTTCTTC
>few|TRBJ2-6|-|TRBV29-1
CSVVAGNGGANVLTF
TGCAGCGTTGTGGCGGGGAATGGTGGGGCCAACGTCCTGACTTTC
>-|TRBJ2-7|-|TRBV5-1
CASQDTDYEQYF
TGCGCCAGCCAAGACACCGACTACGAGCAGTACTTC
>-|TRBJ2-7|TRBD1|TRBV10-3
CAISPGQGAREQYF
TGTGCCATCAGTCCGGGACAGGGGGCTCGAGAGCAGTACTTC
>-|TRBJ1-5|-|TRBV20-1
CSARDRGGPGGRQPQHF
TGCAGTGCTAGAGATCGAGGCGGGCCCGGGGGTCGTCAGCCCCAGCATTTT
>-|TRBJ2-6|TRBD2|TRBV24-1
CATSGFLSGSSSGANVLTF
TGTGCCACCAGTGGTTTCCTAAGCGGGAGCAGCTCTGGGGCCAACGTCCTGACTTTC
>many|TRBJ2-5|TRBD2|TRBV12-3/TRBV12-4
CASSKTSGGALETQYF
TGTGCCAGCAGTAAGACTAGCGGGGGGGCCCTGGAGACCCAGTACTTC
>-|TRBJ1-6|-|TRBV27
CASSPQDSFLPNSPLHF
TGTGCCAGCAGTCCCCAGGACAGCTTTCTCCCAAATTCACCCCTCCACTTT
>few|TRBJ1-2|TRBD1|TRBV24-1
CATSDMTGGATHPYYGYTF
TGTGCCACCAGTGACATGACAGGGGGTGCCACCCACCCCTACTATGGCTACACCTTC
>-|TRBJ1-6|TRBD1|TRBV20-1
CSAPYSGTGGIDSPLHF
TGCAGTGCACCATACTCCGGGACAGGGGGGATTGATTCACCCCTCCACTTT
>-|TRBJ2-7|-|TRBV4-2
CASSQVRSISYEQYF
TGTGCCAGCAGCCAAGTAAGGTCCATCTCCTACGAGCAGTACTTC
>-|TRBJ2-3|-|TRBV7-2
CASSPRSSSADTQYF
TGTGCCAGCAGCCCGAGGTCTAGCTCAGCAGATACGCAGTATTTT
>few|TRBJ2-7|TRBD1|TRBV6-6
CASSGGQLYEQYF
TGTGCCAGCAGTGGGGGACAGTTGTACGAGCAGTACTTC
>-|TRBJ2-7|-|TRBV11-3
CASSAFESYEQYF
TGTGCCAGCAGCGCATTTGAATCCTACGAGCAGTACTTC
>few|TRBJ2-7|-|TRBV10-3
CAISGGSYEQYF
TGTGCCATCAGTGGCGGCTCCTACGAGCAGTACTTC
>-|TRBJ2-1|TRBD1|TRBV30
CAWIKGQGFNNEQFF
TGTGCCTGGATAAAGGGACAGGGATTCAACAATGAGCAGTTCTTC
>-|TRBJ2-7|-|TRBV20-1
CSAEGGRLSEQYF
TGCAGTGCTGAGGGGGGCCGCCTCTCCGAGCAGTACTTC
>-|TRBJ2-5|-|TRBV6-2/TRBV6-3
CASSVGGVRETQYF
TGTGCCAGCAGCGTAGGGGGGGTCCGGGAGACCCAGTACTTC
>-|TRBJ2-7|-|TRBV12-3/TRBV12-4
CASRANYEQYF
TGTGCCAGCAGGGCGAATTACGAGCAGTACTTC
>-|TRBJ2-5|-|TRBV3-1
CASQNSAGGETQYF
TGTGCCAGCCAGAATTCGGCTGGGGGAGAGACCCAGTACTTC
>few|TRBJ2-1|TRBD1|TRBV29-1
CSVGQGDEQFF
TGCAGCGTCGGACAGGGCGATGAGCAGTTCTTC
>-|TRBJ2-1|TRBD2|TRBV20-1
CSARGARTRVFNEQFF
TGCAGTGCTAGAGGTGCACGGACTAGGGTTTTCAATGAGCAGTTCTTC
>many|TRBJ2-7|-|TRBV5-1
CASTGTDSYEQYF
TGCGCCAGCACCGGGACCGACTCCTACGAGCAGTACTTC
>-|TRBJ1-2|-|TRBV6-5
CASSRAANYGYTF
TGTGCCAGCAGCCGGGCGGCCAACTATGGCTACACCTTC
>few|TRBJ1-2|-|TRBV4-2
CASSPGDKGLNYGYTF
TGTGCCAGCAGCCCCGGAGATAAGGGCTTAAACTATGGCTACACCTTC
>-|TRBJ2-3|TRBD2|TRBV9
CASSDRQLAGTTDTQYF
TGTGCCAGCAGCGATCGCCAGCTAGCGGGTACCACAGATACGCAGTATTTT
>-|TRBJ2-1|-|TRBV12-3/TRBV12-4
CASSFRESSYNKQFF
TGTGCCAGCAGTTTCCGGGAGAGCTCCTACAATAAGCAGTTCTTC
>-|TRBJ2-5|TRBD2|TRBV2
CASSEWNGGEYEQYF
TGTGCCAGCAGTGAATGGAACGGGGGGGAGTATGAGCAGTACTTC
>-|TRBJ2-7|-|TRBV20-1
CSATWAYEQYF
TGCAGTGCCACTTGGGCCTACGAGCAGTACTTC
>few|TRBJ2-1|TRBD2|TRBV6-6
CASSSPVGLAGGEQFF
TGTGCCAGCAGTTCCCCCGTGGGACTAGCCGGAGGTGAGCAGTTCTTC
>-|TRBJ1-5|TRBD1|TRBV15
CATSRDWTGGNSNQPQHF
TGTGCCACCAGCAGAGACTGGACAGGGGGGAATAGCAATCAGCCCCAGCATTTT
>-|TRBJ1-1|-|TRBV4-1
CASSQDLGRRTSTNTEAFF
TGCGCCAGCAGCCAAGATCTCGGGCGGAGAACATCGACGAACACTGAAGCTTTCTTT
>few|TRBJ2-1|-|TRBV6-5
CASNSPYSEQFF
TGTGCCAGCAACTCACCTTACAGTGAGCAGTTCTTC
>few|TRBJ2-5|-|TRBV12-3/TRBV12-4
CASSPTAQETQYF
TGTGCCAGCAGTCCGACTGCCCAAGAGACCCAGTACTTC
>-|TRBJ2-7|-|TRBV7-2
CASSLLGVGPPYEQYF
TGTGCCAGCAGCTTATTGGGTGTTGGCCCACCCTACGAGCAGTACTTC
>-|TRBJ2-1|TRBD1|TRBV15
CATSTLTGRNEQFF
TGTGCCACCAGCACGCTGACAGGGCGGAATGAGCAGTTCTTC
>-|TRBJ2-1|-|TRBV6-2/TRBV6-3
CASRGVAYNEQFF
TGTGCCAGCAGAGGGGTAGCCTACAATGAGCAGTTCTTC
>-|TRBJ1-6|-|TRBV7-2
CASSPRRSRAGSPLHF
TGTGCCAGCAGCCCCCGGAGATCCCGGGCCGGTTCACCCCTCCACTTT
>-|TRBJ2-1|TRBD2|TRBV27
CASSFSSGMNEQFF
TGTGCCAGCAGTTTCTCTAGCGGGATGAATGAGCAGTTCTTC
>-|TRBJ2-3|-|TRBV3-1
CASSQDTRTRDTDTQYF
TGTGCCAGCAGCCAAGATACTAGGACAAGGGACACAGATACGCAGTATTTT
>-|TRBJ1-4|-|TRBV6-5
CASSYFEGTNEKLFF
TGTGCCAGCAGTTACTTTGAGGGGACTAATGAAAAACTGTTTTTT